The T cell receptor beta chain described here comes from a study of radiation and T cells in renal cell carcinoma. This clone was found once. Its antigen is as yet unknown. Deletions cut 4 bases from V and 8 bases from J, with 9 bases between. Looked up from germline, CDR1 is ENHRY and CDR2 is SYGVKD. The CDR3 totals 12 residues. Findings and limits, study-wide: Top tumor clonotypes rose in blood 2 weeks post-radiation, then contracted.

Time point here: baseline pretreatment blood. Treatment: 15 Gy SBRT to primary tumor, nephrectomy 4 weeks later. The table came from immunoSEQ multiplex PCR; TCRdb's copy has only in-frame clones and leaves some out. The table shows 130,000 or so clones, with approximately 82% occurring only once. This TCR was recovered from a woman between 50 and 59 years old with renal cell carcinoma. J is TRBJ2-1 and V is TRBV10-3, with D possibly matching TRBD2 (6 bases). This specimen consisted of blood, obtained from a patient whose treatment included radiotherapy and nephrectomy. CDR3 amino acids: CAISVGGDEQFF. CDR3 nucleotides: TGTGCCATCAGTGTCGGAGGGGATGAGCAGTTCTTC.